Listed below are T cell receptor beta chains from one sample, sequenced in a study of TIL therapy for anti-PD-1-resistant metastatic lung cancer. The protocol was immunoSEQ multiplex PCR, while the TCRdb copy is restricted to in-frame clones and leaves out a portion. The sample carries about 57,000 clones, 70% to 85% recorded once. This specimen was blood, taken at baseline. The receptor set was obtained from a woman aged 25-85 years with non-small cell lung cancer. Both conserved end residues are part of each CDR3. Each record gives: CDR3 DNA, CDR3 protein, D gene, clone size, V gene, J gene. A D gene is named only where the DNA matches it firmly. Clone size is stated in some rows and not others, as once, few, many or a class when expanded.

TGTGCCAGCAGCCTGACAGGTGTACGAATGAACACTGAAGCTTTCTTT	CASSLTGVRMNTEAFF	NA	once	TRBV7-9	TRBJ1-1
TGTGCCTGGAGTGGGGGGGGACCCTACGAGCAGTACTTC	CAWSGGGPYEQYF	TRBD2	NA	TRBV30	TRBJ2-7
TGTGCCAGCAGTGAGCTCTACGAGCAGTACTTC	CASSELYEQYF	NA	few	TRBV2	TRBJ2-7
TGTGCCAGCACTAGGATCTATAATTCACCCCTCCACTTT	CASTRIYNSPLHF	NA	few	TRBV6-5	TRBJ1-6
TGTGCCAGCAGTCCACCCCGTCCCTCCTACGAGCAGTACTTC	CASSPPRPSYEQYF	NA	NA	TRBV6-5	TRBJ2-7
TGTGCCAGCGTTCTGCGGGCCGACGCGAACACCGGGGAGCTGTTTTTT	CASVLRADANTGELFF	NA	NA	TRBV7-9	TRBJ2-2
TGTGCCAGCAGTGACTTGGGTACGCCGAACACTGAAGCTTTCTTT	CASSDLGTPNTEAFF	NA	NA	TRBV6-4	TRBJ1-1
TGTGCCAGCAGTTTAGAGGGCGTTGGGGAGACCCAGTACTTC	CASSLEGVGETQYF	NA	NA	TRBV27	TRBJ2-5
TGTGCCAGCAGTTTTGTTGGCGGGGGATACAATGAGCAGTTCTTC	CASSFVGGGYNEQFF	TRBD2	NA	TRBV6-5	TRBJ2-1
TGCAGCGTTGGTCAGCTAGTCGGGGATACGCAGTATTTT	CSVGQLVGDTQYF	NA	NA	TRBV29-1	TRBJ2-3
TGCGCCAGCAGTTACGAACTGGGGAATGGCGGGGAGCTGTTTTTT	CASSYELGNGGELFF	NA	NA	TRBV5-1	TRBJ2-2
TGCGCCAGCAGCCAACCGGGGAGTTCTGGGAGCACAGATACGCAGTATTTT	CASSQPGSSGSTDTQYF	NA	NA	TRBV4-1	TRBJ2-3
TGTGCCAGCAGAACAGGGTCCACGAACACTGAAGCTTTCTTT	CASRTGSTNTEAFF	NA	NA	TRBV7-2	TRBJ1-1
TGTGCCAGCAGCCCTGTCCCCACAGATACGCAGTATTTT	CASSPVPTDTQYF	NA	NA	TRBV7-3	TRBJ2-3
TGCGCCAGCAGCCAGGCATCAGGGGGCAGGACTGAAGCTTTCTTT	CASSQASGGRTEAFF	TRBD1	NA	TRBV4-1	TRBJ1-1
TGCGCCAGCAGCCCAACCCTAAATACAGGGACGGGACAGCCCCAGCATTTT	CASSPTLNTGTGQPQHF	NA	NA	TRBV5-1	TRBJ1-5
TGTGCCAGTAAGGGGGGGCTTTACACCGGGGAGCTGTTTTTT	CASKGGLYTGELFF	NA	once	TRBV19	TRBJ2-2
TGTGCCAGCAGTTTGAGTGGGGGAGCCCACGAGCAGTACTTC	CASSLSGGAHEQYF	NA	few	TRBV28	TRBJ2-7
TGCGCCAGCAGCCAAGATAAGGGGCTAGCGGGGTTGAACACCGGGGAGCTGTTTTTT	CASSQDKGLAGLNTGELFF	TRBD2	NA	TRBV4-1	TRBJ2-2
TGCGCCAGCAGCGTGGACAGTAATCAGCCCCAGCATTTT	CASSVDSNQPQHF	NA	NA	TRBV5-1	TRBJ1-5
TGTGCCAGCAGCCCGACGGTCGTCCGAACGAACACCGGGGAGCTGTTTTTT	CASSPTVVRTNTGELFF	NA	NA	TRBV12-1	TRBJ2-2
TGTGCCAGCAGTGACGAAGCGGGAGCAGAGACCCAGTACTTC	CASSDEAGAETQYF	TRBD2	NA	TRBV6-5	TRBJ2-5
TGCGCCAGCAGCTTGGTGGGGCCTCTCGACGAGCAGTACTTC	CASSLVGPLDEQYF	NA	NA	TRBV5-1	TRBJ2-7
TGTGCCAGCAGCTTGGTTTGGGGGGCGGACTATGGCTACACCTTC	CASSLVWGADYGYTF	NA	NA	TRBV5-5	TRBJ1-2